This T cell receptor beta chain was sequenced during a study of CD8 T cells in ankylosing spondylitis. Germline V gives CDR1 SQVTM, CDR2 ANQGSEA. This CDR3 has 11 residues. V lost 7 bases, J lost 6 bases, and 2 bases stayed unmatched. Each CDR3 protein gets one entry after TCRdb re-called the 5' RACE reads with MiXCR. The sample gives about 540,000 distinct CDR3 sequences, roughly 13% of which show up once; around 7% is in the top ten. Regarding the study as a whole: The study identified a TCR beta motif of roughly eight highly homologous variants that appeared characteristic of ankylosing spondylitis blood. Previously reported in reactive arthritis synovial fluid and blood were some of the motif variants.

This clonotype was counted at least ten times. Its antigen is as yet unknown. The V and J genes are TRBV29-1 and TRBJ2-1, with TRBD1 matching 8 bases. The clonotype originates from a male donor with ankylosing spondylitis. The sequenced sample consisted of blood, either unsorted or a sorted T cell fraction (not recorded which). CDR3 nucleotides: TGCAGCGCTGGACAGGGCAATGAGCAGTTCTTC. This gives the protein CSAGQGNEQFF.